The TCR beta chain described here comes from a study of blood T cells in healthy people across ages. Trimming shortened V by 6 bases and J by 2 bases, and 14 bases separated the two germline ends. Germline V lookup: CDR1 MNHNS, CDR2 SASEGT. This CDR3 has 14 amino acids. This clonotype was seen ten or more times. A J-beta primer mix and a sample-barcoded 5' primer were used in a second PCR of roughly 6 to 12 cycles. One entry per CDR3 protein, called by TCRdb with MiXCR from the 5' RACE reads. The sample gives around 900,000 distinct CDR3 sequences, around 28% of which show up once; roughly 17% is in the top ten.

The material sequenced was blood. The rearrangement uses TRBV6-1 and TRBJ2-7; D gene uncertain. This TCR came from a woman aged 80 or over in good health. DNA of the CDR3: TGTGCCAGCAGAGAGGTAGAAGGTCCCTACGAGCAGTACTTC. Translated: CASREVEGPYEQYF.